The sequence of this TCR beta chain was determined in a study of T cells after yellow fever vaccination. Study-wide results and limits: Among primary-vaccination clones, most reappeared after the booster, at roughly 96% for CD4 and 85% to 90% for CD8. It was a small share of clonotypes that appeared in both CD4 and CD8 compartments.

On this clonotype itself: No antigen is known for it.

TCRdb fed the 5' RACE reads into MiXCR, producing one record per CDR3 protein. The data show about 300,000 distinct CDR3 sequences, with 6.8% seen just once and 15% to 20% held by the top ten. The CDR3 loop spans 16 amino acids. Germline V lookup: CDR1 MNHEY, CDR2 SVGEGT. Trimming shortened V by 0 bases and J by 0 bases, and 11 bases separated the two germline ends. V gene TRBV6-2 or TRBV6-3 combines with J gene TRBJ1-1; no firm D call. The material sequenced was PBMCs, taken 35 to 50 days after the first yellow fever vaccination. The source of this sequence is a man younger than 35 who received the YFV17D yellow fever vaccine. The DNA of the CDR3 is TGTGCCAGCAGTTACTCCCGTGGAGGGTTGAACACTGAAGCTTTCTTT. Translated, it gives CASSYSRGGLNTEAFF.